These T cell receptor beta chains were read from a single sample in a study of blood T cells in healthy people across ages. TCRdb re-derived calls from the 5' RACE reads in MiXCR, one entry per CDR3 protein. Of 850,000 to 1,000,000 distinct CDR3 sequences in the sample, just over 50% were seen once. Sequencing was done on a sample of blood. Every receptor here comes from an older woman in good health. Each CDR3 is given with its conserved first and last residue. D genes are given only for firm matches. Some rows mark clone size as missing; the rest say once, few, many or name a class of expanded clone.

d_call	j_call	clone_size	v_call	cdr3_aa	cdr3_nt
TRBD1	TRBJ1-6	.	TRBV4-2	CASSLLGQGGSSPLHF	TGTGCCAGCAGCCTTTTAGGACAGGGCGGAAGTTCACCCCTCCACTTT
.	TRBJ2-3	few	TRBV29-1	CSVIVYDTQYF	TGCAGCGTTATTGTCTACGATACGCAGTATTTT
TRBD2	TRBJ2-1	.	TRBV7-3	CASGLAGNEQFF	TGTGCCAGCGGGTTAGCGGGAAATGAGCAGTTCTTC
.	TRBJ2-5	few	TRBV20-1	CSARIRQETQYF	TGCAGTGCTCGAATTAGACAAGAGACCCAGTACTTC
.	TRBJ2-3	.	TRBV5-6	CASRDTTGTLGYHPSTDTQYF	TGTGCCAGCAGGGATACGACCGGGACTCTAGGATATCACCCCAGCACAGATACGCAGTATTTT
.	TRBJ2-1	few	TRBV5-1	CASGTNRGLVGEQFF	TGCGCCAGCGGAACAAACAGGGGACTAGTGGGGGAGCAGTTCTTC
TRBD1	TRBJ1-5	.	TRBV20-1	CSAKIGTGGGQPQHF	TGCAGTGCTAAAATAGGGACAGGGGGCGGACAGCCCCAGCATTTT
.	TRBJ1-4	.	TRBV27	CASSFVVGERHEKLFF	TGTGCCAGCAGTTTTGTCGTTGGAGAAAGGCATGAAAAACTGTTTTTT
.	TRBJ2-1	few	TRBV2	CAKQGYNEQFF	TGTGCCAAACAGGGATACAATGAGCAGTTCTTC
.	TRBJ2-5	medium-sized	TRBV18	CASSPGETQYF	TGTGCCAGCAGCCCCGGTGAGACCCAGTACTTC
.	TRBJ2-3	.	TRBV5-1	CASSLGGSSNTDTQYF	TGCGCCAGCAGCTTGGGGGGATCCTCTAACACAGATACGCAGTATTTT
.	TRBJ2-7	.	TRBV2	CASSEVEAHEQYF	TGTGCCAGCAGTGAAGTTGAGGCCCACGAGCAGTACTTC
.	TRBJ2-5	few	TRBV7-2	CASSLAGAEQETQYF	TGTGCCAGCAGCTTAGCAGGAGCGGAACAAGAGACCCAGTACTTC
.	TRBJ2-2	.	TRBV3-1	CASSPLRRQNTGELFF	TGTGCCAGCAGCCCGCTGAGGAGACAGAACACCGGGGAGCTGTTTTTT
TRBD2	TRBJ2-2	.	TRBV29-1	CSMRLAGVYGELYF	TGCAGCATGAGACTAGCGGGAGTTTACGGGGAGCTGTATTTT
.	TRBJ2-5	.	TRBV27	CASRPSGWRRTDETQYF	TGTGCCAGCAGGCCATCGGGATGGCGAAGGACTGACGAGACCCAGTACTTC
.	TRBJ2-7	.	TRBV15	CATSKTGAKAPEQYF	TGTGCCACCAGCAAGACAGGAGCCAAAGCCCCCGAGCAGTACTTC
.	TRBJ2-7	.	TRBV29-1	CSVEDPGDYEQYF	TGCAGCGTTGAAGACCCCGGGGACTACGAGCAGTACTTC
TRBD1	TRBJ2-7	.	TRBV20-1	CSARDYRTGSNEQYF	TGCAGTGCTAGAGATTATAGGACAGGGAGCAACGAGCAGTACTTC
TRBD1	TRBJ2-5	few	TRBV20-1	CSARLGTAQKETQYF	TGCAGTGCTAGGCTGGGGACAGCCCAAAAAGAGACCCAGTACTTC
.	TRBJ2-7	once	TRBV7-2	CASSFAVLQGEQYF	TGTGCCAGCAGCTTCGCAGTCCTCCAGGGCGAGCAGTACTTC
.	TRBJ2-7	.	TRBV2	CASTLSGDSSYEQYF	TGTGCCAGCACTCTTAGCGGGGACAGCTCCTACGAGCAGTACTTC
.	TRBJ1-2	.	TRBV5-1	CASSVGMEGGGYTF	TGCGCCAGCAGCGTGGGTATGGAGGGTGGAGGCTACACCTTC
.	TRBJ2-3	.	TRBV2	CASSVARVADTQYF	TGTGCCAGCAGTGTTGCCAGGGTAGCAGATACGCAGTATTTT